This section outlines one T cell receptor (beta chain) sequence together with its context. The antigen remains undetermined. This sample stems from a study of post-analysis software for immune sequencing data. Whole-study context: Relapsing-remitting, secondary progressive and progressive-relapsing courses of multiple sclerosis were included.

Study-wide points: Significantly lower normalized Chao1 diversity was found in patients with multiple sclerosis relative to controls. Under F measure analysis, samples from one preparation batch co-clustered strongly. Patients used about five TRBV segments, including TRBV5-6, TRBV5-1 and TRBV20-1, more often than controls.

TCR beta cDNA libraries included unique molecular identifiers. T cells numbering roughly 1 to 10 million yielded cDNA molecules that totaled some 500,000. One entry per CDR3 protein, called by TCRdb with MiXCR from the PCR reads. Here the sample spans about 460,000 distinct CDR3 sequences, nearly 45% being singletons. The CDR3 consists of 14 residues. V shed 0 bases and J 4 bases; nucleotides not matched to a gene: 3. Germline values: CDR1 SGHRS, CDR2 YFSETQ. This chain links TRBV5-1 with TRBJ1-2; 7 positions match TRBD1. This clonotype originated in a girl aged 5-17 years with multiple sclerosis. The sequencing input was blood. The CDR3 nucleotides are TGCGCCAGCAGCTTGGGACAGGGAACCTATGGCTACACCTTC. It translates to CASSLGQGTYGYTF.